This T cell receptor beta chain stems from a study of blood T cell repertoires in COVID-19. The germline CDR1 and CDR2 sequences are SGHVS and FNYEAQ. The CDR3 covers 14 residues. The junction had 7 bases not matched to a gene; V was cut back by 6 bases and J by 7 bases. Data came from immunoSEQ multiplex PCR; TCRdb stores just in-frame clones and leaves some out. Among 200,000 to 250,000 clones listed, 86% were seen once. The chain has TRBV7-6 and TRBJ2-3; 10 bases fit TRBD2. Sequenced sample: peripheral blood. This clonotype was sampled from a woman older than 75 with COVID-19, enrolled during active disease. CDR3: CASSPSGGAHTQYF. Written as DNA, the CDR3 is TGTGCCAGCAGTCCAAGCGGGGGGGCCCATACGCAGTATTTT.